One sample yielded the 27 T cell receptor beta chains listed below, sequenced in a study of PD-L1 blockade in urothelial cancer. Time point: peripheral blood 6 weeks after treatment start. Only in-frame clones appear in the TCRdb table, and some are missing; sequencing was by immunoSEQ multiplex PCR. The sample lists some 110,000 clones, roughly 91% occurring once. The input for sequencing was PBMCs, taken around atezolizumab (anti-PD-L1) treatment. These receptors were collected from a man aged 55 to 69 with urothelial cancer.

The chain has TRBV28 and TRBJ2-7, with 11 nucleotides matching TRBD2. Germline V lookup: CDR1 MDHEN, CDR2 SYDVKM. J lost 0 bases, V lost 5 bases, and 6 bases had no gene match. This CDR3 is built from 16 residues. The chain's CDR3 is CASSEPTSGSSYEQYF. In nucleotides, the CDR3 is TGTGCCAGCAGTGAGCCCACTAGCGGGAGCTCCTACGAGCAGTACTTC.

The chain carries TRBV15 and TRBJ2-5; the D is unclear. The germline V gene encodes CDR1 LNHNV and CDR2 YYDKDF (reference sequence). There are 14 residues in the CDR3. V was trimmed by 0 bases and J by 5 bases, leaving 10 bases between them. CDR3 nucleotide sequence: TGTGCCACCAGCAGAGATGCAGGCCGGGAGACCCAGTACTTC. Encoded protein: CATSRDAGRETQYF. The variable domain in full, completed from reference TRBV15 and TRBJ2-5, reads DAMVIQNPRYQVTQFGKPVTLSCSQTLNHNVMYWYQQKSSQAPKLLFHYYDKDFNNEADTPDNFQSRRPNTSFCFLDIRSPGLGDTAMYLCATSRDAGRETQYFGPGTRLLVL.

The chain recombines TRBV2 with TRBJ2-6, with D possibly being TRBD2 (5 bases). V was clipped by 4 bases and J by 0 bases, with 19 bases between them. This CDR3 has 19 residues. Germline V CDR1 and CDR2: SNHLY, FYNNEI. The CDR3 sequence: CASSGRTGVNNSGANVLTF. For the CDR3, the DNA is TGTGCCAGCAGTGGGCGAACCGGGGTAAATAACTCTGGGGCCAACGTCCTGACTTTC.

This chain uses TRBV4-2 with TRBJ2-7, with TRBD1 identical over 8 bases. The CDR3 extends over 15 amino acids. The V segment lost 4 bases and the J segment 2 bases; nucleotides outside the gene matches: 7. Germline V lookup: CDR1 LGHNA, CDR2 YNFKEQ. The CDR3 reads CASSPQGASPYEQYF. The CDR3 DNA is TGTGCCAGCAGCCCCCAGGGGGCAAGTCCCTACGAGCAGTACTTC.

This chain joins TRBV15 and TRBJ2-4, with D possibly matching TRBD1 (5 bases). The germline V gene encodes CDR1 LNHNV and CDR2 YYDKDF (reference sequence). The length of the CDR3 is 16 residues. V was shortened by 3 bases and J by 8 bases, with 20 bases between the two germline ends. The CDR3 sequence is CATSSDRQSLTDIQYF. Written as DNA, the CDR3 is TGTGCCACCAGCAGCGACCGACAGTCCCTAACGGACATTCAGTACTTC.

The chain uses TRBV13 and TRBJ2-7; 9 bases line up with TRBD1. Germline lookup yields CDR1 PRHDT and CDR2 FYEKMQ (reference sequence). CDR3 size: 14 residues. V lost 5 bases and J lost 1; bases outside the gene matches: 3. CDR3 bases: TGTGCCAGCAGCCCGACAGGGGGATCCTACGAGCAGTACTTC. It translates to CASSPTGGSYEQYF.

This rearrangement joins TRBV5-4 to TRBJ1-2; D is perhaps TRBD1 (5 bases). Germline CDR1 and CDR2: SGHNT and YYREEE (reference sequence). The CDR3 has 14 amino acids. With 4 bases removed from V and 8 bases from J, the gap between germline ends came to 18 bases. The DNA of the CDR3 is TGTGCCAGCAGCGACGGCGGGGGAGGAGGCGGCTACACCTTC. It codes for CASSDGGGGGGYTF.

V and J are TRBV5-1 and TRBJ1-2; 9 bases are shared with TRBD1. This CDR3 spans 13 amino acids. J lost 6 bases, V lost 4 bases, and 4 bases had no gene match. Looked up from germline, CDR1 is SGHRS and CDR2 is YFSETQ. The CDR3 region has the DNA TGCGCCAGCAGCGTCGACAGGGGGGATGGCTACACCTTC. Protein product: CASSVDRGDGYTF.

The chain combines TRBV4-1 with TRBJ2-5; the match to TRBD1 covers 8 bases. Germline CDR1 MGHRA, CDR2 YSYEKL. The CDR3 covers 16 residues. V lost 0 bases and J lost 3; bases outside the gene matches: 6. Here the CDR3 reads CASSQDQAGGEETQYF. For the CDR3, the DNA is TGCGCCAGCAGCCAAGATCAGGCAGGGGGCGAAGAGACCCAGTACTTC.

The rearrangement links TRBV19 to TRBJ2-7; 10 bases fit TRBD1. CDR1 LNHDA and CDR2 SQIVND come from the germline V gene (reference sequence). V dropped 6 bases and J dropped 1; count of bases not matched to a gene: 6. This CDR3 spans 15 amino acids. The CDR3 spells CASRLGQGGSYEQYF. CDR3 coding DNA: TGTGCCAGTAGACTCGGACAGGGGGGGTCCTACGAGCAGTACTTC.

The V call is TRBV5-8, the J call TRBJ2-7; tentative D call: TRBD2 (6 bases). Trimming pared 4 bases from V and 2 bases from J, leaving 13 bases between. The CDR3 consists of 14 residues. CDR1 SGHTS and CDR2 YDEGEE come from the germline V gene. CDR3 residues: CASSLGDLTYEQYF. The CDR3 DNA reads as TGTGCCAGCAGCCTTGGGGACTTGACCTACGAGCAGTACTTC.

This chain joins TRBV9 and TRBJ1-2; D call uncertain. Germline V CDR1 and CDR2: SGDLS, YYNGEE. Trimming removed 0 bases from V and 4 bases from J, with 16 bases in between. The CDR3 runs to 16 residues. CDR3 nucleotides: TGTGCCAGCAGCGTAGCCATCGGACCGGAGGGCTATGGCTACACCTTC. Its protein is CASSVAIGPEGYGYTF.

In its sample, this clone was seen a few times. The chain couples TRBV11-2 to TRBJ1-6; D unclear. This CDR3 is built from 14 residues. The V end was cut by 7 bases, the J end by 7 bases, with 14 bases between. Germline lookup yields CDR1 SGHAT and CDR2 FQNNGV. The CDR3 here is CASILGSKNSPLHF. The CDR3 bases are TGTGCCAGCATCCTCGGGTCCAAAAATTCACCCCTCCACTTT.

This rearrangement joins TRBV5-1 to TRBJ1-2; possible D gene TRBD1, 5 bases. The V end lost 3 bases, the J end lost 2 bases, and 11 bases lay between the germline ends. This CDR3 comprises 14 residues. Germline loops: CDR1 SGHRS, CDR2 YFSETQ. CDR3 region: CASSWGQENYGYTF. Here the CDR3 DNA reads TGCGCCAGCAGCTGGGGCCAGGAAAACTATGGCTACACCTTC. Supplemented by reference TRBV5-1 and TRBJ1-2, the full variable domain reads KAGVTQTPRYLIKTRGQQVTLSCSPISGHRSVSWYQQTPGQGLQFLFEYFSETQRNKGNFPGRFSGRQFSNSRSEMNVSTLELGDSALYLCASSWGQENYGYTFGSGTRLTVV.

The J gene is TRBJ1-1, the V gene TRBV6-5; D might be TRBD1 (5 bases). Germline CDR1 MNHEY, CDR2 SVGAGI. Trimming removed 2 bases at V and 3 bases at J, with 10 bases between. The CDR3 is 14 amino acids. CDR3 DNA sequence: TGTGCCAGCAGTTACGGGGCAGATCACACTGAAGCTTTCTTT. Translated: CASSYGADHTEAFF.

The V and J genes are TRBV11-2 and TRBJ2-7; 9 positions agree with TRBD1. Germline lookup yields CDR1 SGHAT and CDR2 FQNNGV. After removal of 4 bases from V and 6 bases from J, the junction contained 10 bases not matched to a gene. The CDR3 covers 15 residues. CDR3 sequence: CASSSRQGVLLEQYF. DNA of the CDR3: TGTGCCAGCAGCTCGAGACAGGGGGTCCTCCTCGAGCAGTACTTC. The full variable domain, with the rest looked up from reference TRBV11-2 and TRBJ2-7, is EAGVAQSPRYKIIEKRQSVAFWCNPISGHATLYWYQQILGQGPKLLIQFQNNGVVDDSQLPKDRFSAERLKGVDSTLKIQPAKLEDSAVYLCASSSRQGVLLEQYFGPGTRLTVT.

This chain connects TRBV27 to TRBJ2-7, with a tentative D call TRBD1 (5 bases). The CDR3 consists of 14 residues. CDR1 is MNHEY, CDR2 SMNVEV, per germline (reference sequence). With 3 bases removed from V and 2 bases from J, the gap between germline ends came to 11 bases. This CDR3 is CASSFRTHTYEQYF. DNA of the CDR3: TGTGCCAGCAGTTTTCGGACACATACCTACGAGCAGTACTTC.

The gene calls are TRBV30 and TRBJ2-5; D remains ambiguous. Trimming stripped 3 bases from V and 3 bases from J, with 11 bases between. This CDR3 is 13 amino acids long. CDR1 and CDR2 from the germline V gene are GTSNPN and SVGIG (reference sequence). The CDR3 loop is CAWRRNSKETQYF. In DNA, the CDR3 is TGTGCCTGGAGAAGGAACAGCAAAGAGACCCAGTACTTC.

This clone was observed once. The chain couples TRBV10-3 to TRBJ2-7, with 9 positions matching TRBD1. J gave up 7 bases and V 10 bases, and 8 bases lay outside the gene matches. The CDR3 runs to 12 residues. Per the germline V gene, CDR1 is ENHRY and CDR2 is SYGVKD. The chain's CDR3 is CATSDRGDEQYF. The CDR3 nucleotides are TGTGCCACTTCCGACAGGGGGGATGAGCAGTACTTC.

This chain uses TRBV28 with TRBJ2-7; 12 nucleotides agree with TRBD2. J gave up 1 base and V 4 bases, and 2 bases lay outside the gene matches. CDR3 length: 15 amino acids. Germline CDR1 MDHEN, CDR2 SYDVKM. The CDR3 DNA reads TGTGCCAGCAGTTCCGGACTAGCGGGGTCCTACGAGCAGTACTTC. Translation gives CASSSGLAGSYEQYF.

V is TRBV21-1 and J is TRBJ2-7; the table names TRBD1, a call not compared with the DNA. TRBV21-1 counts as a pseudogene. The CDR3 spans 12 residues. CDR3 protein: CASSFQPCRQYF. CDR3 in DNA: TGTGCCAGCAGCTTTCAACCTTGCAGGCAGTACTTC.

The chain couples TRBV2 to TRBJ1-2; maybe TRBD1 (6 bases). In germline, CDR1 is SNHLY, CDR2 FYNNEI. This CDR3 region has 15 residues. V lost 5 bases and J lost 4, with 17 bases in between. The CDR3 DNA follows: TGTGCCAGCAGTAGGAGAGGGGGGGCCGGCTATGGCTACACCTTC. Amino acid sequence: CASSRRGGAGYGYTF.

The chain employs TRBV25-1 and TRBJ2-2; TRBD1 matches 8 bases. CDR1 and CDR2 (germline): MGHDK, SYGVNS. V trimming: 4 bases; J trimming: 4 bases; junction bases outside the gene matches: 5. The length of the CDR3 is 15 residues. The CDR3 region has the DNA TGTGCCAGCAGTGCGGACAGGGTTGTCACCGGGGAGCTGTTTTTT. Protein sequence: CASSADRVVTGELFF.

The rearrangement links TRBV7-6 to TRBJ1-1, with 7 positions matching TRBD1. With 5 bases clipped from V and 0 bases from J, the junction kept 0 bases outside the gene matches. The CDR3 loop spans 13 amino acids. The V gene's germline CDR1 is SGHVS and CDR2 FNYEAQ. The CDR3 sequence is CASSRGLNTEAFF. DNA for the CDR3: TGTGCCAGCAGCAGGGGGCTGAACACTGAAGCTTTCTTT.

This clone was counted only a few times. This chain uses TRBV7-8 with TRBJ1-1; D possibly corresponds to TRBD1 (5 bases). The germline V gene encodes CDR1 SGHVS and CDR2 FQNEAQ. The V gene lost 5 bases and the J gene lost 2 bases, with 18 bases spanning the gap. The CDR3 sequence is 16 residues long. DNA for the CDR3: TGTGCCAGCAGCCCGACGTGGGGGGGACTAAACACTGAAGCTTTCTTT. As protein: CASSPTWGGLNTEAFF.

The chain employs TRBV6-6 and TRBJ2-7; 11 nucleotides match TRBD1. The germline CDR1 and CDR2 sequences are MNHNY and SVGAGI (reference sequence). V dropped 0 bases and J dropped 4; count of bases not matched to a gene: 5. The CDR3 covers 16 residues. The CDR3 sequence is CASSYSGTGGSYEQYF. CDR3 sequence (DNA): TGTGCCAGCAGTTACTCCGGGACAGGGGGATCTTACGAGCAGTACTTC.

The chain is built from TRBV7-9 and TRBJ2-7; D may be TRBD2 (5 bases). The CDR3 is 14 amino acids. V was clipped by 2 bases and J by 2 bases, with 10 bases between them. Per germline, CDR1 SEHNR and CDR2 FQNEAQ (reference sequence). The CDR3 DNA reads as TGTGCCAGCAGCTTACAGAGCGGTCCCTACGAGCAGTACTTC. Protein: CASSLQSGPYEQYF.